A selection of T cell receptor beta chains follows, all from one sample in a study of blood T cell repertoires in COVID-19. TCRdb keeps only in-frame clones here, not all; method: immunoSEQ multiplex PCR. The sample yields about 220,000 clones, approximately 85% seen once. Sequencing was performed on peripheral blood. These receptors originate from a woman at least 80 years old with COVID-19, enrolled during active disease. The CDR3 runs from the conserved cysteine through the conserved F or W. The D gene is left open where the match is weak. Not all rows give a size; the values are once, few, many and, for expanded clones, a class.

CDR3aa: CASSDTVRVRSQPQHF
CDR3nt: TGTGCCAGCAGTGATACGGTCAGGGTAAGGTCCCAGCCCCAGCATTTT
d_gene: .
j_gene: TRBJ1-5
v_gene: TRBV2
abundance: .

CDR3aa: CASSQDGGLPTGELFF
CDR3nt: TGTGCCAGCAGCCAAGATGGGGGACTACCAACCGGGGAGCTGTTTTTT
d_gene: TRBD2
j_gene: TRBJ2-2
v_gene: TRBV4-2
abundance: .

CDR3aa: CASSPAGLNYGYTF
CDR3nt: TGTGCCAGCAGCCCAGCTGGGCTTAACTATGGCTACACCTTC
d_gene: .
j_gene: TRBJ1-2
v_gene: TRBV9
abundance: .

CDR3aa: CASSFRGNEQYF
CDR3nt: TGCGCCAGCAGCTTCAGGGGTAACGAGCAGTACTTC
d_gene: .
j_gene: TRBJ2-7
v_gene: TRBV5-1
abundance: .

CDR3aa: CASSRGTSGNNEQFF
CDR3nt: TGTGCCAGCAGTCGCGGGACTAGCGGAAACAATGAGCAGTTCTTC
d_gene: TRBD2
j_gene: TRBJ2-1
v_gene: TRBV6-2/TRBV6-3
abundance: .

CDR3aa: CASSPGIGGREAKNIQYF
CDR3nt: TGTGCCAGCAGTCCGGGAATCGGGGGGCGCGAGGCCAAAAACATTCAGTACTTC
d_gene: .
j_gene: TRBJ2-4
v_gene: TRBV6-6
abundance: .

CDR3aa: CASSLGYRENTGELFF
CDR3nt: TGCGCCAGCAGCTTGGGATACAGGGAAAACACCGGGGAGCTGTTTTTT
d_gene: .
j_gene: TRBJ2-2
v_gene: TRBV5-1
abundance: .

CDR3aa: CASSLSSGTNTGELFF
CDR3nt: TGTGCCAGCAGTTTGTCCAGCGGGACGAACACCGGGGAGCTGTTTTTT
d_gene: TRBD2
j_gene: TRBJ2-2
v_gene: TRBV27
abundance: few

CDR3aa: CSVVDTPWAFF
CDR3nt: TGCAGCGTCGTTGACACCCCTTGGGCTTTCTTT
d_gene: .
j_gene: TRBJ1-1
v_gene: TRBV29-1
abundance: .

CDR3aa: CASSRRLAGGGETQYF
CDR3nt: TGTGCCAGCAGCCGCAGACTAGCGGGAGGGGGAGAGACCCAGTACTTC
d_gene: TRBD2
j_gene: TRBJ2-5
v_gene: TRBV9
abundance: .

CDR3aa: CASSPGPSAGYGYTF
CDR3nt: TGTGCCAGCAGCCCCGGACCCAGCGCGGGCTATGGCTACACCTTC
d_gene: .
j_gene: TRBJ1-2
v_gene: TRBV7-2
abundance: .